The next 25 T cell receptor beta chains were all read from a single sample in a study of radiotherapy plus CTLA-4 blockade in lung cancer. Assay: immunoSEQ multiplex PCR; the TCRdb copy retains only in-frame clones and omits some. There are over 60,000 clones in the sample; around 90% occur only once, and approximately 0.9% lies in the top ten. The specimen was peripheral blood, collected from a patient treated with radiotherapy plus ipilimumab. Every receptor here comes from a human donor with non-small cell lung cancer who had stable disease on radiotherapy plus ipilimumab.

The chain is built from TRBV6-1 and TRBJ2-5; D gene uncertain. Trimming left V 0 bases short and J 7 bases short, with 12 bases between. Germline V lookup: CDR1 MNHNS, CDR2 SASEGT. The CDR3 loop spans 14 amino acids. CDR3 DNA: TGTGCCAGCAGTGAAGCGGGCCGGTTCGGGACCCAGTACTTC. This codes for CASSEAGRFGTQYF.

This clone was seen once. The gene calls are TRBV11-2 and TRBJ1-5, with D uncertain. CDR3 length: 15 residues. Germline V gene sequence: CDR1 SGHAT, CDR2 FQNNGV. Trimming pared 0 bases from V and 6 bases from J, leaving 12 bases between. CDR3 loop: CASSLDGGISQPQHF. In DNA form, the CDR3 reads TGTGCCAGCAGCTTAGATGGAGGGATCAGTCAGCCCCAGCATTTT.

V and J are TRBV5-4 and TRBJ1-2, with D perhaps matching TRBD1 (6 bases). This CDR3 has 14 amino acids. V lost 3 bases to trimming and J lost 8 bases, with 17 bases between them. Germline CDR1 SGHNT, CDR2 YYREEE (reference sequence). The CDR3 region is CASSSRTGSGGYTF. CDR3 sequence (DNA): TGTGCCAGCAGCTCCCGCACAGGGTCGGGCGGCTACACCTTC.

Notes on this clone: In the same sample, other DNA sequences code for this CDR3. CDR3: CASSLDRGQPQHF. The CDR3 DNA is TGTGCCAGCAGCCTCGACAGGGGTCAGCCCCAGCATTTT. The chain combines TRBV7-2 with TRBJ1-5, with 8 bases identical to TRBD1. Germline V CDR1 and CDR2: SGHTA, FQGNSA. V was pared by 5 bases and J by 6 bases, with 3 bases of the junction left unmatched. CDR3 size: 13 residues.

The chain links TRBV27 to TRBJ2-6, with D unclear. Germline CDR1 MNHEY, CDR2 SMNVEV (reference sequence). CDR3 length: 16 amino acids. The germline V and J ends were trimmed by 4 bases and 5 bases, with 15 bases remaining between them. DNA of the CDR3: TGTGCCAGCAGTTCCCCCGGCCCGAGCTGGGCCAACGTCCTGACTTTC. Translated: CASSSPGPSWANVLTF. Looking up the rest from reference TRBV27 and TRBJ2-6 gives the full variable domain: EAQVTQNPRYLITVTGKKLTVTCSQNMNHEYMSWYRQDPGLGLRQIYYSMNVEVTDKGDVPEGYKVSRKEKRNFPLILESPSPNQTSLYFCASSSPGPSWANVLTFGAGSRLTVL.

The rearrangement links TRBV7-3 to TRBJ1-6, with D possibly matching TRBD1 (6 bases). Germline CDR1 and CDR2: SGHTA and FQGTGA. Trimming left V 5 bases short and J 12 bases short, with 17 bases between. This CDR3 has 14 amino acids. DNA for the CDR3: TGTGCCAGCAGCCCGGGGGCGCCCGGATTACCCCTCCACTTT. Encoded protein: CASSPGAPGLPLHF.

The J gene is TRBJ2-2, the V gene TRBV7-6; possibly TRBD1 or TRBD2 for D (5 bases each). The germline CDR1 and CDR2 sequences are SGHVS and FNYEAQ. The length of the CDR3 is 15 residues. Trimming removed 5 bases at V and 2 bases at J, with 12 bases between. The CDR3 DNA follows: TGTGCCAGCAGCCCCCGGGGCGCCAACACCGGGGAGCTGTTTTTT. Translating it yields CASSPRGANTGELFF.

This rearrangement joins TRBV19 to TRBJ2-1, with D maybe TRBD2 (6 bases). This CDR3 spans 15 amino acids. Trimming left V 9 bases short and J 6 bases short, with 21 bases between. From germline, CDR1 is LNHDA and CDR2 SQIVND (reference sequence). For the CDR3, the DNA is TGTGCCAGCACCCGTAGCGGTAGGAGGGGCAATGAGCAGTTCTTC. Protein: CASTRSGRRGNEQFF. Full variable domain (rest looked up from reference TRBV19 and TRBJ2-1): DGGITQSPKYLFRKEGQNVTLSCEQNLNHDAMYWYRQDPGQGLRLIYYSQIVNDFQKGDIAEGYSVSREKKESFPLTVTSAQKNPTAFYLCASTRSGRRGNEQFFGPGTRLTVL.

The chain is built from TRBV2 and TRBJ2-7, with D unresolved. The V gene's germline CDR1 is SNHLY and CDR2 FYNNEI. V was clipped by 11 bases and J by 0 bases, with 11 bases between them. The CDR3 runs 12 residues. Here the CDR3 DNA reads TGTGCCTCAAACGGGCTCTCCTACGAGCAGTACTTC. This encodes CASNGLSYEQYF.

V and J are TRBV7-2 and TRBJ2-2, with 11 positions matching TRBD2. From germline, CDR1 is SGHTA and CDR2 FQGNSA. There are 16 residues in the CDR3. V lost 5 bases to trimming and J lost 1 base; unmatched junction nucleotides: 3. CDR3 region: CASSPLAGGNTGELFF. CDR3 coding DNA: TGTGCCAGCAGCCCGCTAGCGGGGGGGAACACCGGGGAGCTGTTTTTT.

The chain links TRBV11-2 to TRBJ1-2, with D possibly being TRBD1 (6 bases). Deletions cut 3 bases from V and 0 bases from J, with 17 bases between. The CDR3 is made up of 17 amino acids. Per the germline V gene, CDR1 is SGHAT and CDR2 is FQNNGV. The CDR3 sequence: CASSFPGQRLPNYGYTF. The CDR3 nucleotides read TGTGCCAGCAGCTTCCCGGGACAAAGACTACCTAACTATGGCTACACCTTC.

This sequence joins TRBV5-4 and TRBJ2-3; the D gene is possibly TRBD2 (7 bases). The CDR3 loop spans 16 amino acids. Trimming took off 1 base at V and 3 bases at J, with 15 bases between the two ends. Germline assignment: CDR1 SGHNT and CDR2 YYREEE (reference sequence). In DNA form, the CDR3 reads TGTGCCAGCAGCTTGTACCGAGGGGGAGGGACAGATACGCAGTATTTT. Its protein is CASSLYRGGGTDTQYF.

This clone was seen more than once but under ten times. V is TRBV30 and J is TRBJ2-7, with 7 positions matching TRBD2. The CDR3 consists of 15 residues. Trimming at V came to 7 bases and at J to 3 bases, leaving 15 bases not matched to a gene. Germline CDR1 and CDR2: GTSNPN and SVGIG (reference sequence). The CDR3: CASRGSSGKGYEQYF. The CDR3 DNA sequence: TGTGCCTCCAGAGGGTCCAGCGGGAAGGGCTACGAGCAGTACTTC.

This clone has more than one count but fewer than ten. The chain uses TRBV5-1 and TRBJ2-1; a weak D match, TRBD2 (5 bases). V was cut by 0 bases and J by 8 bases, with 15 bases left in between. This CDR3 spans 15 amino acids. Per germline, CDR1 SGHRS and CDR2 YFSETQ. CDR3 in DNA: TGCGCCAGCAGCTTGGCTGGTAGGGCTAGCTATGAGCAGTTCTTC. Protein product: CASSLAGRASYEQFF.

The chain employs TRBV7-9 and TRBJ2-3; the match to TRBD2 covers 10 bases. This CDR3 is 17 amino acids long. The germline gives CDR1 SEHNR, CDR2 FQNEAQ (reference sequence). V gave up 5 bases and J gave up 3 bases; unmatched junction bases: 11. The DNA for the CDR3 is TGTGCCAGCAGCCTAGGGGGACTAGCGAGAGGTACAGATACGCAGTATTTT. This sequence encodes CASSLGGLARGTDTQYF.

Only one count was recorded for this clone. This chain connects TRBV9 to TRBJ2-1; tentatively, D is TRBD1 (5 bases). This CDR3 is 15 amino acids long. V was pared by 3 bases and J by 0 bases, with 10 bases between. CDR1 is SGDLS, CDR2 YYNGEE, per germline. CDR3 sequence: CASSAGRVSYNEQFF. CDR3 DNA sequence: TGTGCCAGCAGCGCAGGCAGGGTCTCCTACAATGAGCAGTTCTTC.

The CDR3 region is CASSNGGADTQYF. CDR3 sequence (DNA): TGTGCCAGTAGTAATGGGGGGGCCGATACGCAGTATTTT. The chain uses TRBV19 and TRBJ2-3, with a weak D call TRBD2 (7 bases). The CDR3 contains 13 residues. Trimming shortened V by 4 bases and J by 6 bases, and 11 bases separated the two germline ends. Germline CDR1 is LNHDA and CDR2 is SQIVND (reference sequence).

V is TRBV19 and J is TRBJ2-1; 8 nucleotides match TRBD2. V was pared by 11 bases and J by 3 bases, with 9 bases of the junction left unmatched. The germline V gene has CDR1 LNHDA and CDR2 SQIVND (reference sequence). The CDR3 contains 14 residues. CDR3 sequence: CAVGGAGLYNEQFF. CDR3 in DNA: TGTGCCGTCGGGGGGGCGGGCCTCTACAATGAGCAGTTCTTC.

This clone has just a few counts. The rearrangement links TRBV28 to TRBJ1-3; the D gene is possibly TRBD1 (6 bases). The CDR3 has 15 amino acids. CDR1 MDHEN and CDR2 SYDVKM come from the germline V gene. The V gene lost 4 bases and the J gene lost 5 bases, with 15 bases spanning the gap. DNA for the CDR3: TGTGCCAGCAGTTCCCCAGGGGAATTCAGAAACACCATATATTTT. Translated, it gives CASSSPGEFRNTIYF.

The table lists this clone with a count of one. The chain links TRBV25-1 to TRBJ1-1, with TRBD1 as a possible D gene (6 bases). The CDR3 is 10 amino acids. Germline assignment: CDR1 MGHDK and CDR2 SYGVNS. Deletions cut 7 bases from V and 12 bases from J, with 12 bases between. CDR3 region: CASMGAGTFF. CDR3 nucleotides: TGTGCCAGCATGGGGGCGGGAACTTTCTTT.

The rearrangement joins TRBV5-1 to TRBJ2-7, with D possibly TRBD2 on 6 matching bases. The germline V gene encodes CDR1 SGHRS and CDR2 YFSETQ. Trimming cost V 1 base and J 0 bases, with 20 bases left between them. The CDR3 sequence is 18 residues long. This CDR3 reads CASSLRTPGTGSSYEQYF. CDR3 DNA: TGCGCCAGCAGCTTGAGGACACCCGGGACTGGAAGCTCCTACGAGCAGTACTTC.

This chain connects TRBV7-2 to TRBJ1-2, with D maybe TRBD1 (5 bases). This CDR3 spans 13 amino acids. V was cut by 0 bases and J by 7 bases, with 9 bases left in between. CDR1 and CDR2 from the germline V gene are SGHTA and FQGNSA. Here the CDR3 reads CASSLAGLFGYTF. In nucleotides, the CDR3 is TGTGCCAGCAGCTTAGCGGGACTTTTTGGCTACACCTTC.

The rearrangement uses TRBV18 and TRBJ1-2; TRBD1 matches 9 bases. This CDR3 has 15 amino acids. V trimming: 3 bases; J trimming: 8 bases; junction bases outside the gene matches: 10. In germline, CDR1 is KGHSH, CDR2 LQKENI. The CDR3 region is CASSPGQGTLGGYTF. DNA for the CDR3: TGTGCCAGCTCACCGGGACAGGGAACGCTTGGCGGCTACACCTTC.

The rearrangement links TRBV7-6 to TRBJ2-7; 10 bases match TRBD2. Germline trimming cut 5 bases from V and 0 bases from J; bases unmatched to any gene: 1. CDR1 is SGHVS, CDR2 FNYEAQ, per germline. The CDR3 consists of 14 residues. The CDR3 nucleotides read TGTGCCAGCAGCCGGACTAGCGGCTCCTACGAGCAGTACTTC. It specifies CASSRTSGSYEQYF.

J is TRBJ1-2 and V is TRBV4-2, with 11 bases fitting TRBD1. The CDR3 runs to 16 residues. In germline, CDR1 is LGHNA, CDR2 YNFKEQ. V trimming: 4 bases; J trimming: 5 bases; junction bases outside the gene matches: 9. The CDR3 coding sequence is TGTGCCAGCAGCCCTAGTACCGGGACAGGGGGTTATGGCTACACCTTC. Its protein product is CASSPSTGTGGYGYTF.